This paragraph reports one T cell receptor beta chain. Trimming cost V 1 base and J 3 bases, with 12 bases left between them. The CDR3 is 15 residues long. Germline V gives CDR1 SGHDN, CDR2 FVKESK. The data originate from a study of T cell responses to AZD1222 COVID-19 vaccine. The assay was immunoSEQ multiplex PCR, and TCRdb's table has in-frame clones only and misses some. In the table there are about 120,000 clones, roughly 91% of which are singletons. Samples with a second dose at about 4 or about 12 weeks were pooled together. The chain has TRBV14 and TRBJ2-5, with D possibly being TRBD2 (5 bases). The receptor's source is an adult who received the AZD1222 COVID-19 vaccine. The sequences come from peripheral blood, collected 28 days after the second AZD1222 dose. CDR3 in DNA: TGTGCCAGCAGCCAAGTCGGGGTGAGGGAAGAGACCCAGTACTTC. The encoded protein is CASSQVGVREETQYF.